These 23 T cell receptor beta chains were sequenced from one sample in a study of cytomegalovirus exposure and HLA in healthy donors. Some clones are missing from TCRdb's copy, which holds only in-frame ones; the method was immunoSEQ multiplex PCR. The repertoire holds 200,000 or so clones, with about 79% as singletons. Sequences were obtained from PBMCs. Receptors originate from a woman aged 25 to 45 in good health and CMV-seropositive.

This sequence joins TRBV23-1 and TRBJ1-5; the D is unclear. TRBV23-1 is assigned to the ORF class and has an uncertain function. The CDR3 spans 14 residues. Trimming left V 0 bases short and J 7 bases short, with 10 bases between. The DNA for the CDR3 is TGCGCCAGCAGTCAATCTGAAGTGGGCCAGCCCCAGCATTTT. Amino acids: CASSQSEVGQPQHF.

The chain carries TRBV9 and TRBJ1-5; weak D call: TRBD1 (6 bases). The V gene lost 2 bases and the J gene lost 2 bases, with 23 bases spanning the gap. The germline CDR1 and CDR2 sequences are SGDLS and YYNGEE. CDR3 size: 19 residues. The CDR3 nucleotides are TGTGCCAGCAGCGTCCTGCATACGGGGGGGGCATCTTGCAATCAGCCCCAGCATTTT. Protein sequence: CASSVLHTGGASCNQPQHF.

V is TRBV5-4 and J is TRBJ1-2; 8 positions match TRBD1. CDR1 is SGHNT and CDR2 is YYREEE in the germline V gene (reference sequence). The CDR3 contains 16 residues. Trimming took 4 bases from V and 0 from J; bases not matched to a gene: 8. Written as DNA, the CDR3 is TGTGCCAGCAGCAGTGGACAGGGAAGCTCTAACTATGGCTACACCTTC. The encoded protein is CASSSGQGSSNYGYTF.

This rearrangement joins TRBV28 to TRBJ2-2; 10 nucleotides line up with TRBD1. Germline CDR1 is MDHEN and CDR2 is SYDVKM. The trim removed 5 bases at V and 3 bases at J, leaving 6 bases unmatched. The CDR3 extends over 16 amino acids. CDR3 coding DNA: TGTGCCAGCAGTACCCGGACAGGGGGGGACACCGGGGAGCTGTTTTTT. Translation: CASSTRTGGDTGELFF.

This clone has only one observation. V is TRBV5-1 and J is TRBJ1-1; D gene unclear. CDR3 length: 14 residues. V was trimmed by 4 bases and J by 2 bases, leaving 12 bases between them. Per germline, CDR1 SGHRS and CDR2 YFSETQ. The CDR3 loop is CASSPWAGNTEAFF. In nucleotides, the CDR3 is TGCGCCAGCAGCCCTTGGGCTGGAAACACTGAAGCTTTCTTT.

V is TRBV28 and J is TRBJ1-2; maybe TRBD1 (6 bases). Germline assignment: CDR1 MDHEN and CDR2 SYDVKM. The CDR3 sequence is 13 residues long. Trimming removed 10 bases from V and 2 bases from J, with 14 bases in between. CDR3 bases: TGTGCCACTATCTTAGACAGGAACTATGGCTACACCTTC. It is translated as CATILDRNYGYTF.

The gene calls are TRBV15 and TRBJ1-2, with TRBD1 as a possible D gene (5 bases). The germline V and J ends were trimmed by 0 bases and 8 bases, with 16 bases remaining between them. The CDR3 covers 15 residues. Looked up from germline, CDR1 is LNHNV and CDR2 is YYDKDF (reference sequence). CDR3 nucleotides: TGTGCCACCAGCAGAGATGGAGTCGGGACTGGGGGCTACACCTTC. Amino acid sequence: CATSRDGVGTGGYTF.

This clone appeared once. The V gene is TRBV2, the J gene TRBJ2-1, with D possibly TRBD2 on 5 matching bases. The germline gives CDR1 SNHLY, CDR2 FYNNEI. The CDR3 totals 17 residues. Trimming shortened V by 8 bases and J by 0 bases, and 20 bases separated the two germline ends. CDR3 bases: TGTGCCAGCTCGACCTCCACTAGTCTCAGCTCCTACAATGAGCAGTTCTTC. This sequence encodes CASSTSTSLSSYNEQFF.

This sequence joins TRBV5-1 and TRBJ2-7, with 7 nucleotides matching TRBD2. This CDR3 is 14 amino acids long. Looked up from germline, CDR1 is SGHRS and CDR2 is YFSETQ. The J segment lost 7 bases and the V segment lost 3 bases, leaving 10 bases of the junction unmatched. Written as DNA, the CDR3 is TGCGCCAGCAGCTCGGATGTGCGGGGGAGGGAGCAGTACTTC. Translated: CASSSDVRGREQYF.

This chain links TRBV2 with TRBJ1-1; D might be TRBD1 (6 bases). The ends were cut back, 8 bases at V and 11 bases at J, with 24 bases in the middle. Germline loops: CDR1 SNHLY, CDR2 FYNNEI. The CDR3 is made up of 14 amino acids. This CDR3 is CASGKKAQGSLAFF. Here the CDR3 DNA reads TGTGCCAGCGGCAAAAAGGCACAGGGCAGTTTGGCTTTCTTT.

The chain links TRBV6-1 to TRBJ2-1; TRBD1 agrees at 8 bases. The CDR3 is 16 residues long. Germline V gene data show CDR1 as MNHNS and CDR2 as SASEGT. V lost 2 bases to trimming and J lost 6 bases; unmatched junction nucleotides: 9. The CDR3: CASSEFWQGAPNEQFF. The CDR3 region has the DNA TGTGCCAGCAGTGAATTCTGGCAGGGGGCCCCCAATGAGCAGTTCTTC.

The sample holds many counts of this clone. This chain joins TRBV18 and TRBJ2-5, with a possible D match to TRBD1 (6 bases). With 3 bases removed from V and 3 bases from J, the gap between germline ends came to 14 bases. CDR1 is KGHSH and CDR2 is LQKENI in the germline V gene. The length of the CDR3 is 15 residues. CDR3 region: CASSPDLGAKETQYF. The DNA for the CDR3 is TGTGCCAGCTCACCCGACCTGGGGGCGAAAGAGACCCAGTACTTC.

J is TRBJ2-7 and V is TRBV5-1; D might be TRBD2 (6 bases). Germline V lookup: CDR1 SGHRS, CDR2 YFSETQ. The germline V and J ends were trimmed by 5 bases and 3 bases, with 15 bases remaining between them. The CDR3 is 14 amino acids. The CDR3 sequence: CASSGDWSIYEQYF. DNA for the CDR3: TGCGCCAGCAGTGGGGACTGGAGTATCTACGAGCAGTACTTC.

The chain couples TRBV6-5 to TRBJ1-2; unclear D gene. CDR1 and CDR2 from the germline V gene are MNHEY and SVGAGI. CDR3 length: 15 amino acids. V shed 5 bases and J shed 5 bases, with 18 bases lying between them. The CDR3 nucleotides read TGTGCCAGCAGTCCCTCGGCAGGCTTCCTGTATGGCTACACCTTC. It translates to CASSPSAGFLYGYTF.

The J gene is TRBJ2-7, the V gene TRBV27; TRBD1 matches at 7 bases. J lost 6 bases, V lost 5 bases, and 7 bases had no gene match. CDR1 is MNHEY, CDR2 SMNVEV, per germline (reference sequence). The CDR3 totals 13 residues. The CDR3 spells CASSRMTGTEQYF. The DNA of the CDR3 is TGTGCCAGCAGTCGTATGACAGGGACCGAGCAGTACTTC.

In this sample, this clone turned up a few times. The chain is built from TRBV27 and TRBJ1-2; D not certain. CDR3 length: 15 amino acids. V was pared by 6 bases and J by 0 bases, with 14 bases between. Germline values: CDR1 MNHEY, CDR2 SMNVEV (reference sequence). CDR3 sequence (DNA): TGTGCCAGCAGGGCTCCCGGGTTAGCTAACTATGGCTACACCTTC. It codes for CASRAPGLANYGYTF.

The rearrangement uses TRBV7-2 and TRBJ1-1, with a weak D call TRBD1 (5 bases). V lost 1 base and J 1 base, leaving 7 bases between the germline ends. This CDR3 region has 14 residues. CDR1 SGHTA and CDR2 FQGNSA come from the germline V gene. The CDR3: CASSLGQKNTEAFF. The DNA of the CDR3 is TGTGCCAGCAGCTTAGGACAGAAGAACACTGAAGCTTTCTTT.

This clone has a single count. The V gene is TRBV9, the J gene TRBJ2-1; no reliable D call. The germline gives CDR1 SGDLS, CDR2 YYNGEE. The CDR3 length is 13 residues. The germline V and J ends were trimmed by 0 bases and 9 bases, with 10 bases remaining between them. The CDR3 DNA follows: TGTGCCAGCAGCGTAGCCCCCTCCGGTGAGCAGTTCTTC. Its protein product is CASSVAPSGEQFF.

This rearrangement joins TRBV11-2 to TRBJ2-7; maybe TRBD2 (6 bases). This CDR3 has 17 amino acids. The V end was cut by 6 bases, the J end by 0 bases, with 21 bases between. The germline V gene encodes CDR1 SGHAT and CDR2 FQNNGV. CDR3 loop: CASSWGSSGLHSYEQYF. The CDR3 DNA reads TGTGCCAGCAGTTGGGGGTCCAGCGGGCTCCACTCCTACGAGCAGTACTTC.

The rearrangement uses TRBV19 and TRBJ1-5; D is unclear. This CDR3 region has 15 residues. Per the germline V gene, CDR1 is LNHDA and CDR2 is SQIVND (reference sequence). V was shortened by 5 bases and J by 2 bases, with 13 bases between the two germline ends. CDR3 residues: CASSSRPRGNQPQHF. DNA of the CDR3: TGTGCCAGTAGTTCCCGTCCCCGGGGCAATCAGCCCCAGCATTTT.

The rearrangement joins TRBV9 to TRBJ2-1; TRBD2 agrees at 8 bases. The CDR3 sequence is 13 residues long. The J segment lost 3 bases and the V segment lost 5 bases, leaving 1 base of the junction unmatched. CDR1 SGDLS and CDR2 YYNGEE come from the germline V gene. The CDR3 region is CASRAGDYNEQFF. The CDR3 nucleotides are TGTGCCAGCAGAGCGGGAGACTACAATGAGCAGTTCTTC.

This chain joins TRBV6-5 and TRBJ2-7; perhaps TRBD1 as D (6 bases). The CDR3 has 13 amino acids. Trimming took off 4 bases at V and 1 base at J, with 8 bases between the two ends. CDR1 MNHEY and CDR2 SVGAGI come from the germline V gene. DNA for the CDR3: TGTGCCAGCAGTTCCACAGGGTCCTACGAGCAGTACTTC. This sequence encodes CASSSTGSYEQYF.

This sequence joins TRBV9 and TRBJ2-1; 7 bases align to TRBD2. V gave up 2 bases and J gave up 5 bases; unmatched junction bases: 4. CDR3 length equals 14 residues. CDR1 and CDR2 from the germline V gene are SGDLS and YYNGEE. This CDR3 is CASSVEGRDNEQFF. Written as DNA, the CDR3 is TGTGCCAGCAGCGTCGAGGGGAGGGACAATGAGCAGTTCTTC.